A selection of T cell receptor beta chains follows, all from one sample in a study of blood T cells in healthy people across ages. Using its own MiXCR run on the 5' RACE reads, TCRdb lists one record per CDR3 protein. The sample holds about 1.5 million distinct CDR3 sequences; roughly 43% are singletons and the top ten take roughly 3.7%. The material sequenced was blood. The source of these receptors is a woman aged 18-29 years in good health. Both conserved end residues are part of each CDR3. The D gene is left open where the match is weak. The size entry is marked missing in some rows and otherwise reads once, few, many or a size class.

once,TRBD2,TRBJ2-7,TRBV11-2,16,TGTGCCAGCAGCTCGCTAGCGGGAGGAGCTTCCTATGAGCAGTACTTC,CASSSLAGGASYEQYF
-,-,TRBJ2-7,TRBV7-9,17,TGTGCCAGCAGCTTACCGGGACACGCGAGCTCCTACAATGAGCAGTACTTC,CASSLPGHASSYNEQYF
few,-,TRBJ2-5,TRBV6-2/TRBV6-3,15,TGTGCCAGCAGTTACACGGGACTGGACATAGAGACCCAGTACTTC,CASSYTGLDIETQYF
-,-,TRBJ1-3,TRBV29-1,13,TGCAGCGTTGAACCCGTCGCTGGAAACACCATATATTTT,CSVEPVAGNTIYF
-,TRBD2,TRBJ2-5,TRBV7-2,18,TGTGCCAGCAGCTTCCGGACTAGCGGGACGCTCCGTTACAATGAGCAGTACTTC,CASSFRTSGTLRYNEQYF
few,TRBD1,TRBJ1-1,TRBV6-6,15,TGTGCCAGCAGCCGCGCCGGACAGGGAAACACTGAAGCTTTCTTT,CASSRAGQGNTEAFF
-,-,TRBJ2-7,TRBV15,13,TGTGCCACCAGCAGAGATCTGGCCCACGAGCAGTACTTC,CATSRDLAHEQYF
-,-,TRBJ2-1,TRBV5-1,16,TGCGCCAGCAGCTTGGACGGCAGACATCTCTACAATGAGCAGTTCTTC,CASSLDGRHLYNEQFF
-,-,TRBJ2-3,TRBV27,16,TGTGCCAGCAGTTTTGCCCTAGCGTGGAGCACAGATACGCAGTATTTT,CASSFALAWSTDTQYF
-,TRBD2,TRBJ2-5,TRBV20-1,13,TGCAGTGCTCCGACTAGCGACCAAGAGACCCAGTACTTC,CSAPTSDQETQYF
-,TRBD2,TRBJ2-2,TRBV9,14,TGTGCCAGCAGCGTACTGGGAGGGCCCGGGGAGCTGTTTTTT,CASSVLGGPGELFF
-,-,TRBJ2-7,TRBV12-3/TRBV12-4,12,TGTGCCAGCGCCTCGGGGTTTAACGAGCAGTACTTC,CASASGFNEQYF
few,TRBD2,TRBJ2-1,TRBV7-2,17,TGTGCCAGCAGCTCACCATCGGGGCTAGCGGGAGGCCCCGGCCGGTTCTTC,CASSSPSGLAGGPGRFF
-,-,TRBJ1-2,TRBV27,14,TGTGCCAGCAGTTTAGCCGGGACTCCAGATGGCTACACCTTC,CASSLAGTPDGYTF
many,TRBD2,TRBJ2-7,TRBV25-1,18,TGTGCCAGCAGTAAAACTACGGGACTAGCGGGGGACACCTACGAGCAGTACTTC,CASSKTTGLAGDTYEQYF
-,-,TRBJ2-4,TRBV9,14,TGTGCCAGCAGCGCCTCAGGGGTGGGGGACATTCAGTACTTC,CASSASGVGDIQYF
few,TRBD2,TRBJ2-7,TRBV20-1,14,TGCAGTGCCCAACTAGCGGGGGTTTCCTACGAGCAGTACTTC,CSAQLAGVSYEQYF
-,-,TRBJ2-1,TRBV9,15,TGTGCCAGCAGCCCCCAGGGGGGAGCCTACAATGAGCAGTTCTTC,CASSPQGGAYNEQFF
-,-,TRBJ1-1,TRBV20-1,14,TGCAGTGCCCCCTCCCTCCGGGACTACGCTGAAGCTTTCTTT,CSAPSLRDYAEAFF
-,-,TRBJ2-5,TRBV20-1,11,TGCAGTGCTGACGAGAGACGGACCCAGTACTTC,CSADERRTQYF
-,-,TRBJ2-3,TRBV3-1,15,TGTGCCAGCAGCCATCACAGGACCCACACAGATACGCAGTATTTT,CASSHHRTHTDTQYF
-,-,TRBJ2-5,TRBV27,15,TGTGCCAGCAGTTTGACGGCAGGGTGGCGCAATGAGCAGTACTTC,CASSLTAGWRNEQYF
few,-,TRBJ2-1,TRBV27,13,TGTGCCAGCAGACTAGCAGTCTACAATGAGCAGTTCTTC,CASRLAVYNEQFF
-,-,TRBJ2-4,TRBV7-9,15,TGTGCCAGCAGCTTATCACTAGTAACCAAAAACATTCAGTACTTC,CASSLSLVTKNIQYF
-,-,TRBJ1-1,TRBV7-2,15,TGTGCCAGCAGCCCAGAAGGGAGGTGGAACACTGAAGCTTTCTTT,CASSPEGRWNTEAFF
-,TRBD2,TRBJ2-7,TRBV4-2,17,TGTGCCAGCAGCCCCGTAAAGACTAGCGGGGGGTCCTACGAGCAGTACTTC,CASSPVKTSGGSYEQYF
once,TRBD2,TRBJ2-1,TRBV20-1,15,TGCAGTGCTACCTCCCAGCGGGAGGGCCTAAATGAGCAGTTCTTC,CSATSQREGLNEQFF
-,-,TRBJ1-1,TRBV12-3/TRBV12-4,14,TGTGCCAGCACCGACTGGGGGGGGAACACTGAAGCTTTCTTT,CASTDWGGNTEAFF
-,TRBD1,TRBJ1-2,TRBV20-1,15,TGCAGTGCTAGACCCCAGGGGGCAAGGAACTATGGCTACACCTTC,CSARPQGARNYGYTF
-,TRBD2,TRBJ2-7,TRBV29-1,13,TGCAGCGTCGGTCCTAGCGGGAGCTACGAGCAGTACTTC,CSVGPSGSYEQYF
few,-,TRBJ2-3,TRBV20-1,13,TGCAGTGCTAGAGATGTGGTCACAGATACGCAGTATTTT,CSARDVVTDTQYF
-,TRBD1,TRBJ1-1,TRBV12-3/TRBV12-4,15,TGTGCCAGCAGTCGTCCCGGGACAGGGGACACTGAAGCTTTCTTT,CASSRPGTGDTEAFF
-,-,TRBJ1-2,TRBV30,14,TGTGCCTGGAACGGACAGCCGGGCATGGATGGCTACACCTTC,CAWNGQPGMDGYTF
-,-,TRBJ2-7,TRBV12-3/TRBV12-4,15,TGTGCCAGCAGTTTAGCCCCGATGGGATCCTACGAGCAGTACTTC,CASSLAPMGSYEQYF
-,-,TRBJ2-1,TRBV3-1,13,TGTGCCAGCACCAACCTAGCGAGTAATGAGCAGTTCTTC,CASTNLASNEQFF
-,-,TRBJ2-7,TRBV28,13,TGTGCCAGCAGCTGGTTTGACTCCTACGAGCAGTACTTC,CASSWFDSYEQYF
-,TRBD2,TRBJ2-1,TRBV6-2/TRBV6-3,17,TGTGCCAGCAGTTACCCCTTAGCGGGGAGCTCCTACAATGAGCAGTTCTTC,CASSYPLAGSSYNEQFF
few,-,TRBJ2-7,TRBV4-3,16,TGCGCCAGCAGCCAAGATCGACTAGGGGGAAACTACGAGCAGTACTTC,CASSQDRLGGNYEQYF
-,TRBD1,TRBJ2-1,TRBV6-2/TRBV6-3,15,TGTGCCAGCAGTACCCGGGACAGGAGTTACAATGAGCAGTTCTTC,CASSTRDRSYNEQFF
-,-,TRBJ2-3,TRBV3-1,15,TGTGCCAGCAGCCAAGATAGTCGGGAGCTCGATACGCAGTATTTT,CASSQDSRELDTQYF
few,-,TRBJ2-1,TRBV9,15,TGTGCCAGCAGCGCGACTAGGGGACCCTACAATGAGCAGTTCTTC,CASSATRGPYNEQFF
many,-,TRBJ1-5,TRBV6-1,15,TGTGCCAGCAGTGAAGAGCCGGGTATCCATCAGCCCCAGCATTTT,CASSEEPGIHQPQHF
-,-,TRBJ2-4,TRBV20-1,14,TGCAGTGCTAGAGATTGGGGGCAGACGAGAGAGCAGTACTTC,CSARDWGQTREQYF
-,-,TRBJ1-5,TRBV7-6,15,TGTGCCAGCAGCCCTCTAACAGGGTCAAATCAGCCCCAGCATTTT,CASSPLTGSNQPQHF
-,-,TRBJ2-3,TRBV20-1,13,TGCAGTACTAGAGAACAGAACACAGATACGCAGTATTTT,CSTREQNTDTQYF